The present T cell receptor beta chain was sequenced within a study of T cells after yellow fever vaccination (dated by TCRdb to about 2019). Background for the entire study: Libraries from fractions with low cell numbers were prepared with the SMART-Seq v4 Ultra Low Input RNA kit. Blood was drawn at multiple timepoints before and after primary and secondary immunization, with bulk PBMC replicates and cell subsets isolated. Bulk TCR alpha and beta repertoires were sequenced longitudinally to track T-cell clones before and after primary and booster YFV17D yellow fever vaccination. The cohort comprised two healthy male donors, one aged 18 to 30 and one aged 30 to 40 years. The paper's findings and limits, for the study overall: A small fraction of clonotypes showed up in both the CD4 and CD8 compartments, probably as a result of convergent recombination. The secondary T-cell response was found to be weaker but faster than the primary response, with a peak reached on day 5 rather than on day 15. After the booster, most clones that had expanded after primary vaccination were detected again (roughly 96% of CD4 and more than 80% of CD8), suggesting broad maintenance of memory. Because abundant contaminating clonotypes from the bulk population could be contained in FACS-sorted repertoires, computational filtering was required. Because the study included only a couple of donors, the extent to which the findings can be generalized is limited.

This specimen's treatment or condition label, interpreted: live attenuated yellow fever vaccine strain. A standard Ficoll-Paque protocol was used to isolate PBMCs from peripheral blood. CD4 and CD8 T-cell fractions were isolated with Dynabeads CD4 and CD8 positive selection kits. TriZol was used to extract RNA from bulk PBMCs, from CD4 and CD8 fractions, and from dextramer-positive and dextramer-negative fractions. TCR cDNA was synthesized by 5'RACE template switching, which introduced a universal primer site and unique molecular identifiers. Priming for cDNA synthesis came from both the TCR alpha and TCR beta constant segments. Two PCR steps were used to amplify libraries, with sample barcodes and sequencing adapters being added in the second step. Sequencing of the libraries was done on either Illumina HiSeq 2500 (2x100 bp) or NovaSeq (2x150 bp). Turning to the authors' computational methods: Reads were demultiplexed and collapsed into UMI consensus sequences with MIGEC, and V(D)J alignment was performed with MiXCR. Using edgeR on replicate PBMC samples, clonotypes were called vaccine-responding if FDR was below 0.01 and the log2 fold change was above 5 up to day 15. Bulk clonotypes were assigned CD4 or CD8 identity according to which sequenced CD4 or CD8 repertoire held them at higher abundance. Clones were called with MiXCR by TCRdb after fastp trimmed the public reads at Q25, and only in-frame beta chains were retained. All rows with the same CDR3 protein become a single entry with the most common DNA and genes. The authors' filters were not applied to this entry. This sample lists some 110,000 distinct CDR3 sequences; more than 7.5% were detected once. Clones ranked in the top ten supply 25% of the sample.

The junction carries 17 bases between V and J, which are trimmed by 8 bases and 3 bases respectively. Including cysteine and phenylalanine, the CDR3 has 14 amino acids. CDR3 DNA only is kept here, 42 bases in frame from base 1. CDR1 and CDR2 are drawn from the germline V gene (reference sequence): LNHDA, SQIVND. Worth noting for this clonotype: Its antigen specificity is not known. The sample holds no much larger clone one base away, and base qualities are not on file.

This sequence uses TRBV19 and TRBJ2-7; the D gene is perhaps TRBD2, on 5 matching bases. The starting material was CD8+ T cells sorted from PBMCs, obtained 45 days after the yellow fever booster vaccination. This sequence originates from a young man who received the YFV17D yellow fever vaccine. The CDR3 protein sequence reads: CASSSAEGLYEQYF. The sequence in DNA is TGTGCCAGTTCTTCGGCCGAGGGTCTCTACGAGCAGTACTTC. The full variable domain, with segments outside the CDR3 supplied by the reference TRBV19 and TRBJ2-7 proteins, appears as DGGITQSPKYLFRKEGQNVTLSCEQNLNHDAMYWYRQDPGQGLRLIYYSQIVNDFQKGDIAEGYSVSREKKESFPLTVTSAQKNPTAFYLCASSSAEGLYEQYFGPGTRLTVT.